The clone carrying this TCR beta chain has only a few counts. V gave up 3 bases and J gave up 5 bases, with 20 bases separating them. Germline-derived CDR1 and CDR2 are SQVTM and ANQGSEA. The CDR3 contains 16 residues. Unique molecular identifiers were incorporated during preparation of the TCRbeta library. Each CDR3 protein gets one entry after TCRdb re-called the PCR reads with MiXCR. The sample yields about 610,000 distinct CDR3 sequences, under 12% seen once. These data belong to a study of T-cell reconstitution after alpha-beta-depleted transplantation in children. The chain employs TRBV29-1 and TRBJ2-1; D is perhaps TRBD2 (6 bases). The clonotype comes from a human donor who donated a stem cell graft to a child with acute myeloid leukemia. This material consisted of PBMCs from the stem cell graft donor, taken from the stem cell graft. In DNA, the CDR3 is TGCAGCGTTGAGCCTACTCGGAGGGCCGCGGACAATGAGCAGTTCTTC. Its protein is CSVEPTRRAADNEQFF.